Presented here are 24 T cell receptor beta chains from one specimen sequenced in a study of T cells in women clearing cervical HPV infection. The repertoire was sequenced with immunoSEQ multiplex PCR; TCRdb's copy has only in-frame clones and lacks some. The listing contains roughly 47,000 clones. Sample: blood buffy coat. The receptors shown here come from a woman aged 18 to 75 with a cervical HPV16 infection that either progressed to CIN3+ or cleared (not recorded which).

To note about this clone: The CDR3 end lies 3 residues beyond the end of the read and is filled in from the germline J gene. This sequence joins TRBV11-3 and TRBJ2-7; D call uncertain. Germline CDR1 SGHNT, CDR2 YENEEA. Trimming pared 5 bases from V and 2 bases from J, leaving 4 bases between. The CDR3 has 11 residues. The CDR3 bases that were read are TGTGCCAGCAGCACAGCCTACGAG. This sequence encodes CASSTAYE. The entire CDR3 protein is CASSTAYEQYF.

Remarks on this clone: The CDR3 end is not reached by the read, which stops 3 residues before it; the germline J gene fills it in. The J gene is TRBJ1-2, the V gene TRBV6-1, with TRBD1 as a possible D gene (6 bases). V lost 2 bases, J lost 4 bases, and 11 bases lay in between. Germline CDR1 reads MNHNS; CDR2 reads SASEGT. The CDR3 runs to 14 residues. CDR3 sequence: CASSEYGQSYGYTF. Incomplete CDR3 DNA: TGTGCCAGCAGTGAATACGGACAGTCCTATGGC.

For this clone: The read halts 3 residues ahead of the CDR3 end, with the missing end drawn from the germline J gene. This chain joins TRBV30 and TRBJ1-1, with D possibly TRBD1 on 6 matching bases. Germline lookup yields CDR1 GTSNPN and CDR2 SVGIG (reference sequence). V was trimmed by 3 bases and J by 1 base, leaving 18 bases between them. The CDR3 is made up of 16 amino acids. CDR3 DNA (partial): TGTGCCTGGAGCGTGGGGTGGGACATGCCGAACACTGAA. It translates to CAWSVGWDMPNTE. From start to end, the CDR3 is CAWSVGWDMPNTEAFF.

The CDR3 sequence: CASSEGLKGYTF. Partial CDR3 DNA: TGTGCCAGTAGTGAAGGGTTAAAGGGC. This sequence joins TRBV19 and TRBJ1-2, with D unresolved. Sequencing ends 3 residues short of the CDR3 end; the germline J gene provides the rest. CDR3 size: 12 residues. CDR1 LNHDA and CDR2 SQIVND come from the germline V gene (reference sequence).

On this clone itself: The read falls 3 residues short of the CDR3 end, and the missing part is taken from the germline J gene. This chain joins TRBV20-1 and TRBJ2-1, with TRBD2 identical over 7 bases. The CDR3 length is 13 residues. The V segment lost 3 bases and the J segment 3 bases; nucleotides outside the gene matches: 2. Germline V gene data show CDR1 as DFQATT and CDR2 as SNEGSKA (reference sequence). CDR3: CSASLADYNEQFF. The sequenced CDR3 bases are TGCAGTGCTAGCCTAGCGGACTACAATGAG.

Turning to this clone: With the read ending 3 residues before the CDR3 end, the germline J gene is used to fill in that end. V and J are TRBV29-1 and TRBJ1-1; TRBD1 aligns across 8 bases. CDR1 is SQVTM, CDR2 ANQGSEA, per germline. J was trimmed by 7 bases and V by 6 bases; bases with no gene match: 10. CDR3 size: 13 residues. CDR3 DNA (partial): TGCAGCGTCGGCTGGCAGGGGGCGGGTGAA. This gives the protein CSVGWQGAGE. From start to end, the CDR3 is CSVGWQGAGEAFF.

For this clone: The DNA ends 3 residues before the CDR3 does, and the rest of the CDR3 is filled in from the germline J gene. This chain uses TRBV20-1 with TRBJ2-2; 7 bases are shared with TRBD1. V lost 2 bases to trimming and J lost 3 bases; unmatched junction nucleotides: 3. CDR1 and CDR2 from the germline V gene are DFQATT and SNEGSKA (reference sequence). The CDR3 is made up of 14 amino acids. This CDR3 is CSARPGTDTGELFF. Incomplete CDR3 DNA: TGCAGTGCTAGACCCGGGACAGACACCGGGGAG.

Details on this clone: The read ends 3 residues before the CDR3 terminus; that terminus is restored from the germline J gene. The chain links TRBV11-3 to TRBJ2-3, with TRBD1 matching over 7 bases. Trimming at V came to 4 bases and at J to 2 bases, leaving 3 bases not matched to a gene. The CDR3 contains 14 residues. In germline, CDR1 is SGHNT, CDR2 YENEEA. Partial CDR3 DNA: TGTGCCAGCAGCTCACAGGGGTCCACAGATACG. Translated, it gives CASSSQGSTDT. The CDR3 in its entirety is CASSSQGSTDTQYF.

Incomplete CDR3 DNA: TGTGCCAGTAGTACCAGGACAGAAGGGTCCGGGGAG. Translation: CASSTRTEGSGE. The CDR3 in full is CASSTRTEGSGELFF. The chain links TRBV19 to TRBJ2-2; D might be TRBD1 (6 bases). The read terminates 3 residues before the CDR3 end, so the remaining end is supplied by the germline J gene. V lost 4 bases to trimming and J lost 6 bases, with 15 bases between them. CDR3 length equals 15 residues. Germline assignment: CDR1 LNHDA and CDR2 SQIVND (reference sequence).

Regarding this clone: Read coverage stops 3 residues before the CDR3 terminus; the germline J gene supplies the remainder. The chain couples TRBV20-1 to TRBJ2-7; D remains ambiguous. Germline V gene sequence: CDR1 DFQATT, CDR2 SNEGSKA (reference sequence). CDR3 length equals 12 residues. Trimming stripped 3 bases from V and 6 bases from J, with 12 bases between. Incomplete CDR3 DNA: TGCAGTGCTAGTACAGTTACCGGCGAG. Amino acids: CSASTVTGE. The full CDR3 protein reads CSASTVTGEQYF.

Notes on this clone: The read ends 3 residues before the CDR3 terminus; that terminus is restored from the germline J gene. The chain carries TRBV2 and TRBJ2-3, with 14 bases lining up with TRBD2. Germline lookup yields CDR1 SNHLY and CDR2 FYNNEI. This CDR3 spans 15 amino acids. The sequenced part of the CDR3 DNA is TGTGCCAGCAAAAGACTAGCGGGGGGGCTGGAGACG. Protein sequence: CASKRLAGGLET. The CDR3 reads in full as CASKRLAGGLETQYF.

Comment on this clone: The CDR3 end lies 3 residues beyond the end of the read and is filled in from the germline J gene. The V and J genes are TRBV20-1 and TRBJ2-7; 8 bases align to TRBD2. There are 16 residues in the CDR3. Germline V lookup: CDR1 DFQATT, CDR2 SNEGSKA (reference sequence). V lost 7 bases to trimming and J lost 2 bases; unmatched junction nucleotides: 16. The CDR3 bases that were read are TGCAGTGTCGGGGGAATACAGCGGGGGATTACCTACGAG. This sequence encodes CSVGGIQRGITYE. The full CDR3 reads CSVGGIQRGITYEQYF.

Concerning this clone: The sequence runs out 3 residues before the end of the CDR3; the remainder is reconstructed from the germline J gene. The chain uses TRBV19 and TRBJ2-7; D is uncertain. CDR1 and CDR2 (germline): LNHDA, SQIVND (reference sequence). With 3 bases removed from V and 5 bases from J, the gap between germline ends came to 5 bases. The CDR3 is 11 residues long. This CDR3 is CASSIEDEQYF. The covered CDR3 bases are TGTGCCAGTAGTATCGAGGACGAG.

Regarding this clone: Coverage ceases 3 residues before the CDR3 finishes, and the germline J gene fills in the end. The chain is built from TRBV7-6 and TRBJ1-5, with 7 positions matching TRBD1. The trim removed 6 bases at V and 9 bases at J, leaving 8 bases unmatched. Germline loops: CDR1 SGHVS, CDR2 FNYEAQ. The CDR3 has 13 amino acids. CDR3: CASSGTDLGPQHF. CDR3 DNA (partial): TGTGCCAGCAGTGGGACAGACCTAGGGCCC.

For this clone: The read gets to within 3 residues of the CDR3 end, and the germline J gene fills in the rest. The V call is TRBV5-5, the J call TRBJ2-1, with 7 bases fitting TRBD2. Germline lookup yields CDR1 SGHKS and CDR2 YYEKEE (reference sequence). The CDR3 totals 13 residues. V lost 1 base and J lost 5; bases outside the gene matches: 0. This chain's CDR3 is CASSLTSDNEQFF. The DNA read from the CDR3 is TGTGCCAGCAGCTTGACTAGCGACAATGAG.

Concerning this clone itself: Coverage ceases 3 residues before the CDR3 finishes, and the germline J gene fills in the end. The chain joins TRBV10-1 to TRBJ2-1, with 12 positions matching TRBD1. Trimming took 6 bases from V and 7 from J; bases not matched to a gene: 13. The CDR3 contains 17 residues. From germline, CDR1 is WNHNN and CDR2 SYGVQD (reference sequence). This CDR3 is CASSSQPGQGAWNEQFF. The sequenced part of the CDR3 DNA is TGCGCCAGCAGCTCACAACCGGGACAGGGGGCGTGGAATGAG.

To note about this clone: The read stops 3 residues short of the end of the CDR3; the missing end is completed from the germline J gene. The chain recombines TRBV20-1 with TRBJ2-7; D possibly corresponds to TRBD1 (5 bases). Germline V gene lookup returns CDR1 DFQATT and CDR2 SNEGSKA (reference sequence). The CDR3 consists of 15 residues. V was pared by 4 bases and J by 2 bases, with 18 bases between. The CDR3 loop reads CSAILPGQGAYEQYF. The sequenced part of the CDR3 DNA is TGCAGTGCTATTTTACCGGGTCAAGGGGCCTACGAG.

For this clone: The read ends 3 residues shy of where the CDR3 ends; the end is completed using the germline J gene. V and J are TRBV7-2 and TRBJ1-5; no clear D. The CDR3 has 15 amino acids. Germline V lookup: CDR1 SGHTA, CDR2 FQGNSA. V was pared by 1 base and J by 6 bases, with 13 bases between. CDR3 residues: CASSLVAGVGQPQHF. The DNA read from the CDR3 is TGTGCCAGCAGCTTAGTCGCGGGTGTAGGTCAGCCC.

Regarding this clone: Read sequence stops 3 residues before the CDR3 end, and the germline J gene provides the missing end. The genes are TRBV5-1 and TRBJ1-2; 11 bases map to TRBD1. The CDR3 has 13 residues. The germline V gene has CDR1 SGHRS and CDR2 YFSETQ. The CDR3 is CASSTGQGAGYTF. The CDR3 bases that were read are TGCGCCAGCAGCACCGGACAGGGGGCCGGC.

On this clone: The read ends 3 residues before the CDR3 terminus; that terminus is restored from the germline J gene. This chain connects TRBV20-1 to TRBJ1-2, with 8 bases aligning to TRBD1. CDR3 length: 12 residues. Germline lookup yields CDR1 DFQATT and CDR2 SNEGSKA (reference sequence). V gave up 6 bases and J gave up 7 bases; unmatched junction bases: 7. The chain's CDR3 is CSAPDRAAGYTF. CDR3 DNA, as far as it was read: TGCAGTGCGCCGGACAGGGCGGCTGGC.

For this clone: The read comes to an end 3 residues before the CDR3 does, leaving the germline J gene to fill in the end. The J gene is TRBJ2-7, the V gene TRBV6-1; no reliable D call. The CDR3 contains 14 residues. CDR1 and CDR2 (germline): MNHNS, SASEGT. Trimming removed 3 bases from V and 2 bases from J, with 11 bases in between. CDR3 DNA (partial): TGTGCCAGCAGTGATTCACACGCAACCTACGAG. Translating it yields CASSDSHATYE. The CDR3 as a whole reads CASSDSHATYEQYF.

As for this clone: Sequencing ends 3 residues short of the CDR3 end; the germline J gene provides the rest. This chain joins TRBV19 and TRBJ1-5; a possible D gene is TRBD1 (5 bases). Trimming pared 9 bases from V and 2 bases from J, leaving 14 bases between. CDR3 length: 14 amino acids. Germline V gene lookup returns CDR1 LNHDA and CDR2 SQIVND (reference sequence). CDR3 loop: CASWGGRGNQPQHF. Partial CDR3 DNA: TGTGCCAGCTGGGGCGGCAGGGGCAATCAGCCC. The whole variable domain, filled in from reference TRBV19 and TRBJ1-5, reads DGGITQSPKYLFRKEGQNVTLSCEQNLNHDAMYWYRQDPGQGLRLIYYSQIVNDFQKGDIAEGYSVSREKKESFPLTVTSAQKNPTAFYLCASWGGRGNQPQHFGDGTRLSIL.

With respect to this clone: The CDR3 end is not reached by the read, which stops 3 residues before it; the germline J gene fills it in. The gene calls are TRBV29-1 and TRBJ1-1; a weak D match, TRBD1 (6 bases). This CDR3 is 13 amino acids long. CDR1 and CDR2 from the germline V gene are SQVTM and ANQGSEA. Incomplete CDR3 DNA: TGCAGCGTCGACGAAGGGGCCGGGACAGAA. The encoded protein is CSVDEGAGTE. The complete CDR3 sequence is CSVDEGAGTEAFF.

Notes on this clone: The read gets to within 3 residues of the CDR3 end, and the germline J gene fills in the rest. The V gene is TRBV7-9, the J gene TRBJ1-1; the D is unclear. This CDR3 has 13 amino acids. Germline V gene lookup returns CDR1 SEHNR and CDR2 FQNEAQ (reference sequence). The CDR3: CASSLAGPPEAFF. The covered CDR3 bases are TGTGCCAGCAGCTTAGCAGGCCCCCCAGAA.